A selection of T cell receptor beta chains follows, all from one sample in a study of Graves' ophthalmopathy and Graves' hyperthyroidism. In TCRdb, the multiplex PCR reads were re-called with MiXCR into one record per CDR3 protein. The sample lists roughly 400,000 distinct CDR3 sequences, around 19% occurring once. Sequencing was performed on peripheral blood. The receptors derive from a woman between 18 and 29 years old with Graves' ophthalmopathy. The CDR3 runs from the conserved cysteine through the conserved F or W. The D gene is left open where the match is weak. Size is stated for part of the rows, as once, few or many counts, or as a class when the clone is expanded.

J	D	size	V	CDR3	DNA
TRBJ2-7	TRBD1	many	TRBV3-1	CASSPTGVIYEQYF	TGTGCCAGCAGCCCCACAGGGGTGATCTACGAGCAGTACTTC
TRBJ1-1	NA	many	TRBV12-3/TRBV12-4	CASSPASARNTEAFF	TGTGCCAGCAGTCCAGCCTCTGCTAGAAACACTGAAGCTTTCTTT
TRBJ1-1	NA	many	TRBV19	CASSIRDETEAFF	TGTGCCAGTAGTATCAGAGATGAGACTGAAGCTTTCTTT
TRBJ1-2	NA	many	TRBV28	CASSLPAYGYTF	TGTGCCAGCAGTTTACCCGCCTATGGCTACACCTTC
TRBJ2-5	TRBD2	many	TRBV10-3	CAISERREGRETQYF	TGTGCCATCAGTGAACGGCGGGAGGGCCGAGAGACCCAGTACTTC
TRBJ1-5	NA	many	TRBV20-1	CSARGLQGASSQPQHF	TGCAGTGCTAGAGGCCTTCAGGGCGCCTCATCTCAGCCCCAGCATTTT
TRBJ2-2	NA	many	TRBV7-2	CASSLSSGDTGELFF	TGTGCCAGCAGCCTTTCTTCGGGGGACACCGGGGAGCTGTTTTTT
TRBJ1-3	NA	many	TRBV28	CASSQTPSVRNTIYF	TGTGCCAGCAGCCAAACACCGTCAGTTCGAAACACCATATATTTT
TRBJ2-6	TRBD1	many	TRBV2	CASRPGTGVSGANVLTF	TGTGCCAGCAGGCCCGGGACAGGGGTCTCTGGGGCCAACGTCCTGACTTTC
TRBJ1-3	NA	once	TRBV12-3/TRBV12-4	CASRLTGSSGNTIYF	TGTGCCAGCAGATTGACAGGAAGCTCTGGAAACACCATATATTTT
TRBJ1-5	NA	many	TRBV6-2/TRBV6-3	CASKKNVGQPQHF	TGTGCCAGCAAAAAAAACGTGGGTCAGCCCCAGCATTTT
TRBJ1-5	NA	many	TRBV5-1	CASRRSSNQPQHF	TGCGCCAGCAGGCGGAGCAGCAATCAGCCCCAGCATTTT
TRBJ2-7	NA	many	TRBV7-9	CASSLGQAGYEQYF	TGTGCCAGCAGCTTAGGGCAGGCTGGCTACGAGCAGTACTTC
TRBJ2-2	TRBD1	many	TRBV11-2	CASTGQGARPSNTGELFF	TGTGCCAGCACGGGACAGGGGGCTCGACCTTCGAACACCGGGGAGCTGTTTTTT
TRBJ1-5	NA	many	TRBV12-3/TRBV12-4	CASRPEYNQPQHF	TGTGCCAGCAGGCCAGAATACAATCAGCCCCAGCATTTT
TRBJ1-2	NA	many	TRBV15	CATSSRPGDGYTF	TGTGCCACCAGCAGCCGACCAGGGGATGGCTACACCTTC
TRBJ1-5	TRBD1	many	TRBV6-1	CASSEEGQGGQPQHF	TGTGCCAGCAGTGAAGAGGGACAGGGAGGTCAGCCCCAGCATTTT
TRBJ1-1	NA	NA	TRBV6-1	CASSVVGLELNTEAFF	TGTGCCAGCAGTGTCGTGGGGCTAGAGTTGAACACTGAAGCTTTCTTT
TRBJ1-1	TRBD1	many	TRBV6-4	CASTTKSPDRVHSFTEAFF	TGTGCCAGCACAACCAAATCCCCCGACAGGGTTCATAGTTTCACTGAAGCTTTCTTT
TRBJ2-5	NA	many	TRBV7-2	CASSLRGGETQYF	TGTGCCAGCAGCTTAAGGGGCGGGGAGACCCAGTACTTC
TRBJ2-7	NA	many	TRBV12-3/TRBV12-4	CASTTGPTINDEQYF	TGTGCCAGCACCACGGGCCCAACGATTAACGACGAGCAGTACTTC
TRBJ1-5	NA	many	TRBV5-1	CASSLDWGEGNQPQHF	TGCGCCAGCAGCTTGGACTGGGGGGAGGGGAATCAGCCCCAGCATTTT
TRBJ2-7	TRBD2	few	TRBV4-2	CASSPPSGGDNVRF	TGTGCCAGCAGCCCTCCTAGCGGGGGAGACAATGTTCGGTTC
TRBJ1-2	NA	many	TRBV27	CASTSLGGRRDGYTF	TGTGCCAGCACCTCCTTGGGGGGGCGGAGAGATGGCTACACCTTC
TRBJ2-7	NA	once	TRBV6-1	CASWAADTGQYF	TGTGCCAGCTGGGCTGCGGATACTGGGCAGTACTTC
TRBJ1-1	NA	many	TRBV20-1	CSATGGSRTAERMNTEAFF	TGCAGTGCTACCGGCGGATCCAGGACCGCAGAAAGAATGAACACTGAAGCTTTCTTT
TRBJ2-5	NA	NA	TRBV6-5	CASSSTMAGWETQYF	TGTGCCAGCAGTTCGACCATGGCCGGCTGGGAGACCCAGTACTTC
TRBJ2-7	NA	NA	TRBV10-3	CAISENRENRQYF	TGTGCCATCAGTGAGAACAGGGAAAATAGACAGTACTTC
TRBJ1-1	NA	many	TRBV6-2/TRBV6-3	CASSRRFPYREGAFF	TGTGCCAGCAGTCGCCGCTTTCCTTACAGGGAAGGGGCTTTCTTT